This T cell receptor beta chain came from a study of blood T cell repertoires in COVID-19. The overall study: The United States, Italy and Spain supplied acute and convalescent COVID-19 samples.

This CDR3 comprises 16 residues. Germline trimming cut 4 bases from V and 6 bases from J; bases unmatched to any gene: 8. Per the germline V gene, CDR1 is SGHRS and CDR2 is YFSETQ. This table comes from immunoSEQ multiplex PCR, and its TCRdb copy is limited to in-frame clones, with some not included. The sample has over 30,000 clones; more than 70% are singletons. Sequencing was carried out using peripheral blood. The clonotype comes from a man older than 75 with active or convalescent COVID-19. The chain combines TRBV5-1 with TRBJ1-6; TRBD1 agrees at 9 bases. This CDR3 is CASSPNTGGSNSPLHF. CDR3 DNA sequence: TGCGCCAGCAGCCCCAACACAGGGGGCTCTAATTCACCCCTCCACTTT. Together with reference TRBV5-1 and TRBJ1-6, the CDR3 gives the full variable domain: KAGVTQTPRYLIKTRGQQVTLSCSPISGHRSVSWYQQTPGQGLQFLFEYFSETQRNKGNFPGRFSGRQFSNSRSEMNVSTLELGDSALYLCASSPNTGGSNSPLHFGNGTRLTVT.